This TCR beta chain was documented in a study of cytomegalovirus exposure and HLA in healthy donors. Study overall: The Caucasian-associated ancestry cluster held roughly 78% of approximately 400 genotyped donors.

Comments on this clone: As yet, its antigen is unknown.

Findings and caveats of the study: Researchers reported in a later analysis that a missense DCLRE1C variant was tied to TCR beta V- and J-gene trimming. In vitro experiments confirmed that a few CMV-associated chains were specific for CMV antigens. Reports described diagnosis of cytomegalovirus status by the classifier as highly specific and sensitive.

Amplification used 60 Vbeta primers and 13 Jbeta primers. Assay used: immunoSEQ multiplex PCR; TCRdb lists only in-frame clones, some missing. The sample has 200,000 or so clones, 75% to 85% seen once. Losses at the gene ends were 0 bases for V and 3 bases for J; bases not matched to a gene: 5. Germline values: CDR1 SGHRS, CDR2 YFSETQ. This CDR3 spans 16 amino acids. The receptor comes from a woman aged 40 to 55 in good health and CMV-seronegative. The sequencing input was PBMCs. The rearrangement joins TRBV5-1 to TRBJ2-3; 9 bases fit TRBD1. CDR3 bases: TGCGCCAGCAGCTTGGTCGTGACAGGGGGAACAGATACGCAGTATTTT. Translation: CASSLVVTGGTDTQYF. The complete variable domain, with remaining parts taken from reference TRBV5-1 and TRBJ2-3, reads KAGVTQTPRYLIKTRGQQVTLSCSPISGHRSVSWYQQTPGQGLQFLFEYFSETQRNKGNFPGRFSGRQFSNSRSEMNVSTLELGDSALYLCASSLVVTGGTDTQYFGPGTRLTVL.